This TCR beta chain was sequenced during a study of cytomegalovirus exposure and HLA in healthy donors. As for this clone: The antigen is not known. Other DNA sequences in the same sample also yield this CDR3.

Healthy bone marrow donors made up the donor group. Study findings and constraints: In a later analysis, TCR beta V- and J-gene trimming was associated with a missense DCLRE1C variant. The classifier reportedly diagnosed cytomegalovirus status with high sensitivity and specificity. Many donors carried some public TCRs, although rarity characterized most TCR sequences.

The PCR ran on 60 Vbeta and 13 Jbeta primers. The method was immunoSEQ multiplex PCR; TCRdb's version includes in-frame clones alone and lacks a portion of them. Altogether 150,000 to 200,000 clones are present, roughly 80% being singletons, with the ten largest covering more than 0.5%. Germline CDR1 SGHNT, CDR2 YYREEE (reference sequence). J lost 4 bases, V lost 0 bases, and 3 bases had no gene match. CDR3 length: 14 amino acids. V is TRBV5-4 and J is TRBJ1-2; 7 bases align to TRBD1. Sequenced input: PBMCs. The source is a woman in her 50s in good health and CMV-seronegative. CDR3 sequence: CASSLGDRGYGYTF. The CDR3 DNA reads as TGTGCCAGCAGCTTGGGGGACAGAGGCTATGGCTACACCTTC.